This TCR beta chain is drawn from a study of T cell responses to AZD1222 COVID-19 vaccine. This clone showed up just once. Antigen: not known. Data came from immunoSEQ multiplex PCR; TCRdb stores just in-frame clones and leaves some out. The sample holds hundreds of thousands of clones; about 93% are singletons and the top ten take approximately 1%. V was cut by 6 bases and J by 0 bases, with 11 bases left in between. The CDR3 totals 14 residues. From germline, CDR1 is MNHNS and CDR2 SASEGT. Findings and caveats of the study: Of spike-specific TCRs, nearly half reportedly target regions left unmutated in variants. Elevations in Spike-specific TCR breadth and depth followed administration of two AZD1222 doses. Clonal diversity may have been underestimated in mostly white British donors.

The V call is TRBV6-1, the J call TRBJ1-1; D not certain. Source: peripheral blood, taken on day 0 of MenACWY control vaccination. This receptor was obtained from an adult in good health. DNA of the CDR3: TGTGCCAGCAGAGCTGGAGGTTTGAACACTGAAGCTTTCTTT. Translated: CASRAGGLNTEAFF.